These 24 T cell receptor beta chains were all obtained from the same sample, sequenced in a study of shared T cell receptors in the human thymus. The data were produced by immunoSEQ multiplex PCR, yet TCRdb's version contains in-frame clones alone and is incomplete. The profile shows about 660,000 clones, approximately 87% of them singletons. These data were also reused for a study on human thymus T cells.

Sequenced input: thymocytes. These TCRs come from a boy less than two years old with a congenital heart defect.

This clone occurred once. This chain connects TRBV5-6 to TRBJ2-2; the D gene is possibly TRBD2 (6 bases). Trimming pared 0 bases from V and 4 bases from J, leaving 10 bases between. CDR1 and CDR2 from the germline V gene are SGHDT and YYEEEE. This CDR3 has 15 amino acids. CDR3 residues: CASSLGGAGTGELFF. CDR3 DNA sequence: TGTGCCAGCAGCTTGGGCGGGGCAGGCACCGGGGAGCTGTTTTTT. Looking up the rest from reference TRBV5-6 and TRBJ2-2 gives the full variable domain: DAGVTQSPTHLIKTRGQQVTLRCSPKSGHDTVSWYQQALGQGPQFIFQYYEEEERQRGNFPDRFSGHQFPNYSSELNVNALLLGDSALYLCASSLGGAGTGELFFGEGSRLTVL.

The V and J genes are TRBV9 and TRBJ1-3, with D unclear. This CDR3 region has 13 residues. The V end was cut by 4 bases, the J end by 2 bases, with 7 bases between. The germline CDR1 and CDR2 sequences are SGDLS and YYNGEE. The CDR3 sequence is CASSPDTGNTIYF. The CDR3 nucleotides are TGTGCCAGCAGCCCAGATACTGGAAACACCATATATTTT.

This chain joins TRBV10-3 and TRBJ2-7, with 7 bases matching TRBD1. The trim removed 8 bases at V and 3 bases at J, leaving 4 bases unmatched. Germline CDR1 ENHRY, CDR2 SYGVKD. The CDR3 spans 12 residues. The CDR3, as DNA: TGTGCCATCCGGCGACAGGGCTACGAGCAGTACTTC. Its translation is CAIRRQGYEQYF.

The chain employs TRBV4-2 and TRBJ1-1; TRBD1 agrees at 7 bases. The CDR3 is 14 amino acids. Germline V gene data show CDR1 as LGHNA and CDR2 as YNFKEQ. V was pared by 3 bases and J by 1 base, with 2 bases of the junction left unmatched. CDR3 sequence reads: CASSQQGENTEAFF. In nucleotides, the CDR3 is TGTGCCAGCAGCCAGCAGGGGGAGAACACTGAAGCTTTCTTT.

V gene TRBV9 combines with J gene TRBJ2-4, with 7 bases lining up with TRBD2. With V trimmed by 4 bases and J by 0 bases, 4 bases remained unmatched. This CDR3 has 15 residues. CDR1 and CDR2 from the germline V gene are SGDLS and YYNGEE. The CDR3 nucleotides read TGTGCCAGCAGCCCGGGGGGTATAGCCAAAAACATTCAGTACTTC. It specifies CASSPGGIAKNIQYF.

V gene TRBV28 combines with J gene TRBJ2-7, with 11 bases aligning to TRBD2. The CDR3 extends over 15 amino acids. CDR1 and CDR2 (germline): MDHEN, SYDVKM. V trimming: 5 bases; J trimming: 6 bases; junction bases outside the gene matches: 9. CDR3 DNA: TGTGCCAGCAGTCACATAGCGGGAGGGTACTCCGAGCAGTACTTC. Its translation is CASSHIAGGYSEQYF.

The chain joins TRBV7-9 to TRBJ2-7; TRBD2 matches 9 bases. CDR1 is SEHNR, CDR2 FQNEAQ, per germline (reference sequence). The trim removed 0 bases at V and 3 bases at J, leaving 9 bases unmatched. This CDR3 has 17 residues. The CDR3: CASSLATILAGHYEQYF. Written as DNA, the CDR3 is TGTGCCAGCAGCTTAGCAACTATTCTAGCGGGACACTACGAGCAGTACTTC.

This rearrangement joins TRBV30 to TRBJ1-1; tentatively, D is TRBD1 (6 bases). From germline, CDR1 is GTSNPN and CDR2 SVGIG (reference sequence). This CDR3 has 14 amino acids. Trimming left V 3 bases short and J 1 base short, with 12 bases between. The CDR3 DNA is TGTGCCTGGAGGAAGACAGGCGCGAACACTGAAGCTTTCTTT. It codes for CAWRKTGANTEAFF.

V gene TRBV6-5 combines with J gene TRBJ1-3; tentatively, D is TRBD1 (5 bases). There are 16 residues in the CDR3. Per the germline V gene, CDR1 is MNHEY and CDR2 is SVGAGI. V shed 4 bases and J shed 2 bases, with 15 bases lying between them. In DNA, the CDR3 is TGTGCCAGCAGTTGCAAGGAGGGGCTAACTGGAAACACCATATATTTT. Its translation: CASSCKEGLTGNTIYF.

The V and J genes are TRBV30 and TRBJ2-7, with 7 bases fitting TRBD1. V gave up 6 bases and J gave up 2 bases; unmatched junction bases: 16. Per the germline V gene, CDR1 is GTSNPN and CDR2 is SVGIG (reference sequence). This CDR3 comprises 16 residues. CDR3 sequence reads: CACRGKGAIPTYEQYF. Here the CDR3 DNA reads TGTGCCTGCCGGGGTAAGGGGGCAATCCCCACCTACGAGCAGTACTTC.

J is TRBJ2-7 and V is TRBV7-2, with D uncertain. This CDR3 is 15 amino acids long. Germline V gives CDR1 SGHTA, CDR2 FQGNSA. The V and J ends lost 2 bases and 3 bases respectively, with 14 bases between them. This CDR3 is CASSLTVDTHYEQYF. In DNA form, the CDR3 reads TGTGCCAGCAGCTTAACTGTCGACACTCACTACGAGCAGTACTTC.

This rearrangement joins TRBV4-3 to TRBJ1-4, with TRBD1 identical over 7 bases. The CDR3 is made up of 19 amino acids. Trimming at V came to 0 bases and at J to 0 bases, leaving 10 bases not matched to a gene. CDR1 and CDR2 (germline): LGHNA, YSLEER. CDR3 in amino acids: CASSQDGDSHIATNEKLFF. The CDR3 DNA sequence: TGCGCCAGCAGCCAAGATGGGGACAGCCACATTGCAACTAATGAAAAACTGTTTTTT.

The chain is built from TRBV2 and TRBJ2-4, with 14 bases identical to TRBD2. The CDR3 totals 15 residues. With 8 bases clipped from V and 7 bases from J, the junction kept 7 bases outside the gene matches. The V gene's germline CDR1 is SNHLY and CDR2 FYNNEI. CDR3 nucleotides: TGTGCCAGCTCACCCCGGACTAGCGGGAGGAACATTCAGTACTTC. Translation: CASSPRTSGRNIQYF.

V gene TRBV9 combines with J gene TRBJ1-2; D is undetermined. CDR3 size: 13 residues. Per the germline V gene, CDR1 is SGDLS and CDR2 is YYNGEE. V shed 2 bases and J shed 6 bases, with 11 bases lying between them. CDR3 DNA: TGTGCCAGCAGCGTGACACCTTGGGATGGCTACACCTTC. Amino acid sequence: CASSVTPWDGYTF.

The gene calls are TRBV25-1 and TRBJ2-3; 9 bases align to TRBD2. This CDR3 contains 16 residues. Trimming took 0 bases from V and 4 from J; bases not matched to a gene: 5. CDR1 and CDR2 from the germline V gene are MGHDK and SYGVNS. This CDR3 is CASSEYAGGPSDTQYF. The CDR3 DNA is TGTGCCAGCAGTGAATACGCGGGAGGGCCTTCAGATACGCAGTATTTT.

V and J are TRBV6-1 and TRBJ1-3; D not certain. Trimming took 2 bases from V and 5 from J, leaving 13 bases between them. This CDR3 has 15 residues. CDR1 and CDR2 (germline): MNHNS, SASEGT. This chain's CDR3 is CASSEMKTTRNTIYF. In DNA form, the CDR3 reads TGTGCCAGCAGTGAAATGAAAACCACACGAAACACCATATATTTT.

The chain employs TRBV5-6 and TRBJ2-4; D might be TRBD2 (5 bases). CDR3 length: 19 amino acids. The germline V and J ends were trimmed by 3 bases and 0 bases, with 22 bases remaining between them. Looked up from germline, CDR1 is SGHDT and CDR2 is YYEEEE. CDR3: CASSSNLCHGNLAKNIQYF. CDR3 DNA sequence: TGTGCCAGCAGCTCCAACCTTTGCCACGGGAACCTAGCCAAAAACATTCAGTACTTC.

The V gene is TRBV7-9, the J gene TRBJ2-1, with 13 nucleotides matching TRBD2. V dropped 5 bases and J dropped 9; count of bases not matched to a gene: 7. Germline V gives CDR1 SEHNR, CDR2 FQNEAQ (reference sequence). The CDR3 totals 15 residues. CDR3 residues: CASSTRLAGGSEQFF. The CDR3 DNA sequence: TGTGCCAGCAGCACAAGACTAGCGGGGGGCAGTGAGCAGTTCTTC.

The rearrangement links TRBV11-2 to TRBJ2-1, with D possibly TRBD2 on 5 matching bases. Germline CDR1 and CDR2: SGHAT and FQNNGV. The CDR3 has 16 amino acids. V was pared by 4 bases and J by 0 bases, with 13 bases between. The CDR3, as DNA: TGTGCCAGCAGCTCTCCAGGACTTAGCTCCTACAATGAGCAGTTCTTC. Its translation: CASSSPGLSSYNEQFF. The full variable domain, in which reference TRBV11-2 and TRBJ2-1 provide the parts outside the CDR3, is EAGVAQSPRYKIIEKRQSVAFWCNPISGHATLYWYQQILGQGPKLLIQFQNNGVVDDSQLPKDRFSAERLKGVDSTLKIQPAKLEDSAVYLCASSSPGLSSYNEQFFGPGTRLTVL.

This chain connects TRBV28 to TRBJ1-4; 8 nucleotides agree with TRBD1. In germline, CDR1 is MDHEN, CDR2 SYDVKM. CDR3 length: 19 amino acids. J was trimmed by 0 bases and V by 3 bases; bases with no gene match: 12. CDR3 nucleotides: TGTGCCAGCAGTTTTAGGGGGACAGGTCCCTCAGCAACTAATGAAAAACTGTTTTTT. This encodes CASSFRGTGPSATNEKLFF.

The rearrangement uses TRBV27 and TRBJ2-6; 7 bases map to TRBD2. The CDR3 extends over 19 amino acids. Trimming cost V 0 bases and J 4 bases; bases outside gene matches: 12. Germline assignment: CDR1 MNHEY and CDR2 SMNVEV (reference sequence). Here the CDR3 DNA reads TGTGCCAGCAGTTTATCCCGGGGAGGGGAACCGGGAGGGGCCAACGTCCTGACTTTC. Encoded protein: CASSLSRGGEPGGANVLTF.

The genes are TRBV28 and TRBJ1-1; 11 bases align to TRBD1. Germline assignment: CDR1 MDHEN and CDR2 SYDVKM. The ends lost 4 bases at V and 11 bases at J; junction bases unmatched: 9. CDR3 length equals 14 residues. CDR3 nucleotides: TGTGCCAGCAGTTCTACCCGGGACAGGGGGGGGGCTTTCTTT. Its protein is CASSSTRDRGGAFF.

This chain connects TRBV7-9 to TRBJ1-4; possible D gene TRBD1, 5 bases. Trimming removed 6 bases at V and 5 bases at J, with 19 bases between. This CDR3 has 16 residues. The V gene's germline CDR1 is SEHNR and CDR2 FQNEAQ (reference sequence). CDR3 in DNA: TGTGCCAGCAGTTTCTATGACAGCTCTCCCAATGAAAAACTGTTTTTT. Residues: CASSFYDSSPNEKLFF.

The gene calls are TRBV30 and TRBJ2-1, with TRBD2 identical over 10 bases. CDR3 length equals 17 residues. Trimming removed 3 bases from V and 4 bases from J; junction bases left unmatched: 12. Looked up from germline, CDR1 is GTSNPN and CDR2 is SVGIG (reference sequence). The CDR3 nucleotides are TGTGCCTGGAGGGGGGTGCTAGCGGGAGTGTTTTACAATGAGCAGTTCTTC. It is translated as CAWRGVLAGVFYNEQFF.